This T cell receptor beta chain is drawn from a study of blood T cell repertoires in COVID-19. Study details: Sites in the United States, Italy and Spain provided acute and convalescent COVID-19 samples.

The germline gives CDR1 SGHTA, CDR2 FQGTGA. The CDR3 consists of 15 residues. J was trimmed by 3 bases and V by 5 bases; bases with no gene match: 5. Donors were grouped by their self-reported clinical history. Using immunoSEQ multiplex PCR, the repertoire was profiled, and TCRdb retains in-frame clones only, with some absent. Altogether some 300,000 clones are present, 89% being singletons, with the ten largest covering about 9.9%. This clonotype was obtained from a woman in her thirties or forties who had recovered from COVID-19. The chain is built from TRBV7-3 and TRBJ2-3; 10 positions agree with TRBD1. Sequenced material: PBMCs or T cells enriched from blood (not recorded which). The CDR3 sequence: CASSVDRGQTDTQYF. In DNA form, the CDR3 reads TGTGCCAGCAGCGTTGACAGGGGGCAGACAGATACGCAGTATTTT.